These T cell receptor beta chains were read from a single sample in a study of blood T cell repertoires in COVID-19. Assay used: immunoSEQ multiplex PCR; TCRdb lists only in-frame clones, some missing. Of tens of thousands of clones listed, approximately 80% were seen once; the top ten hold around 12%. The source material was peripheral blood. Receptors were obtained from a human donor in a cohort sampled during active COVID-19. Each CDR3 is given with its conserved first and last residue. D genes are given only for firm matches. Only some rows state a clone size, as once, few, many or a class for expanded clones.

v_call,clone_size,j_call,d_call,cdr3_aa,cdr3_nt
TRBV13,few,TRBJ2-1,NA,CASSPIGRPYNEQFF,TGTGCCAGCAGCCCGATCGGGAGACCGTACAATGAGCAGTTCTTC
TRBV5-6,NA,TRBJ1-2,TRBD1,CASSLVGTGGISGYTF,TGTGCCAGCAGCTTGGTAGGGACAGGGGGCATCAGTGGCTACACCTTC
TRBV7-8,NA,TRBJ1-6,NA,CASSLARSSSYNSPLHF,TGTGCCAGCAGCTTAGCGCGTTCGAGCTCCTATAATTCACCCCTCCACTTT
TRBV27,NA,TRBJ1-5,NA,CASSLRETNQPQHF,TGTGCCAGCAGTCTCCGGGAAACAAATCAGCCCCAGCATTTT
TRBV27,once,TRBJ1-2,TRBD1,CASSRQGVLAYGYTF,TGTGCCAGCAGCAGACAGGGGGTATTGGCCTATGGCTACACCTTC
TRBV28,NA,TRBJ1-5,TRBD1,CASSPLTGGGNQPQHF,TGTGCCAGCAGTCCTTTGACAGGGGGTGGCAATCAGCCCCAGCATTTT
TRBV7-3,NA,TRBJ2-3,NA,CASSPSRGSDTQYF,TGTGCCAGCAGCCCTTCCCGGGGTTCCGATACGCAGTATTTT
TRBV29-1,few,TRBJ1-2,NA,CGSAGLGGGYTF,TGCGGATCAGCGGGACTGGGGGGAGGCTACACCTTC
TRBV6-5,few,TRBJ1-3,NA,CASSQTQGYGNTIYF,TGTGCCAGCAGTCAGACGCAGGGATACGGAAACACCATATATTTT
TRBV5-1,NA,TRBJ1-4,TRBD1,CASSPTGMSTNEKLFF,TGCGCCAGCAGCCCGACAGGGATGTCAACTAATGAAAAACTGTTTTTT
TRBV7-2,NA,TRBJ2-5,TRBD2,CASSTRTSGRQTQYF,TGTGCCAGCAGCACCAGGACTAGCGGGAGGCAGACCCAGTACTTC
TRBV5-4,NA,TRBJ2-2,NA,CASSAGGELFF,TGTGCCAGCAGCGCGGGGGGGGAGCTGTTTTTT
TRBV29-1,NA,TRBJ1-3,NA,CSVEDRRSGNTIYF,TGCAGCGTTGAAGACCGGAGGTCTGGAAACACCATATATTTT
TRBV18,NA,TRBJ1-4,NA,CASSTQGFGSNEKLFF,TGTGCCAGCTCGACTCAGGGATTTGGGTCCAATGAAAAACTGTTTTTT
TRBV7-2,NA,TRBJ2-5,NA,CASSPRLGLETQYF,TGTGCCAGCAGCCCAAGGCTGGGGCTGGAGACCCAGTACTTC
TRBV11-3,NA,TRBJ2-2,NA,CASSLEVWQGKTGELFF,TGTGCCAGCAGCTTAGAGGTTTGGCAGGGGAAAACCGGGGAGCTGTTTTTT
TRBV6-5,NA,TRBJ2-3,NA,CASSLGVSTDTQYF,TGTGCCAGCAGCTTAGGGGTTAGCACAGATACGCAGTATTTT
TRBV6-1,few,TRBJ2-2,NA,CASSGDLGGVTGELFF,TGTGCCAGCAGTGGGGATTTGGGCGGGGTAACCGGGGAGCTGTTTTTT
TRBV7-9,NA,TRBJ2-5,NA,CASSVVEKETQYF,TGTGCCAGCAGCGTAGTGGAGAAAGAGACCCAGTACTTC
TRBV6-1,NA,TRBJ1-1,TRBD1,CASSDPGQPLGTEAFF,TGTGCCAGCAGTGACCCGGGACAGCCTCTGGGGACTGAAGCTTTCTTT
TRBV28,NA,TRBJ1-5,NA,CASIPLRGGSNQPQHF,TGTGCCAGCATCCCCCTGCGGGGGGGGAGCAATCAGCCCCAGCATTTT
TRBV7-2,NA,TRBJ2-7,NA,CASSLSQSYEQYF,TGTGCCAGCAGCTTATCACAGTCCTACGAGCAGTACTTC
TRBV5-1,NA,TRBJ2-4,TRBD2,CASSSGGDLLAKNIQYF,TGCGCCAGCAGCTCGGGAGGGGACCTTCTAGCCAAAAACATTCAGTACTTC
TRBV7-8,NA,TRBJ1-1,NA,CASSLAGPGMNTEAFF,TGTGCCAGCAGCTTAGCGGGGCCGGGCATGAACACTGAAGCTTTCTTT
TRBV19,NA,TRBJ1-5,TRBD1,CASSYLTGGYNQPQHF,TGTGCCAGTAGTTATCTTACAGGGGGTTACAATCAGCCCCAGCATTTT
TRBV28,NA,TRBJ2-3,TRBD2,CASSLGGESTDTQYF,TGTGCCAGCAGTCTGGGGGGGGAGAGCACAGATACGCAGTATTTT
TRBV2,NA,TRBJ1-2,NA,CASRRPGTIGYGYTF,TGTGCCAGCAGGAGGCCGGGAACAATTGGGTATGGCTACACCTTC
TRBV7-2,NA,TRBJ2-7,NA,CASSLGYQGRYEQYF,TGTGCCAGCAGCTTAGGTTATCAGGGAAGGTACGAGCAGTACTTC